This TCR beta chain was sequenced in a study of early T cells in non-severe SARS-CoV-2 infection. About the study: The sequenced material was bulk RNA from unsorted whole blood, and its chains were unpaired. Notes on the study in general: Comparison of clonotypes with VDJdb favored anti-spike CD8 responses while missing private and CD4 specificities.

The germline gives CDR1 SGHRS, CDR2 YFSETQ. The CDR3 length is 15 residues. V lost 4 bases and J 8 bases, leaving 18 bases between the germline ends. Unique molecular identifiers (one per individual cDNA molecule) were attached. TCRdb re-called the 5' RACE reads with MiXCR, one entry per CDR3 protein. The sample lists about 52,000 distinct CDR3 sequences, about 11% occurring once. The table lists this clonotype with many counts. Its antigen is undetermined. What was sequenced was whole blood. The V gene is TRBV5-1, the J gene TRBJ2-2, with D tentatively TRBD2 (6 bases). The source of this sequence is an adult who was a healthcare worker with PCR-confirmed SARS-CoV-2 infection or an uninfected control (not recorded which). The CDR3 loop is CASSRRQDGRGELFF. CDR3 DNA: TGCGCCAGCAGCCGAAGGCAGGACGGGAGAGGGGAGCTGTTTTTT.